This T cell receptor beta chain was obtained from a study of beta chain features in type 1 diabetes. The overall study: Over all samples combined, more than 90,000,000 sorted cells were examined. General observations from the study: Among all four CD4+ subsets, Type 1 diabetes patients had TCRB CDR3s that were moderately but significantly shorter. Whether TCRB rearrangement is influenced by HLA type went unresolved here.

A heparinised blood draw that averaged roughly 100 mL was obtained once from each donor. The sample holds a few counts of this clone. Its specificity is unknown. Expressed TCRB transcripts were sequenced because the isolated RNA had all been reverse transcribed beforehand. Sequenced by immunoSEQ multiplex PCR; TCRdb stores in-frame clones only, minus some. The sample gives hundreds of thousands of clones, around 15% of which show up once; approximately 0.022% is in the top ten. Specimen: naive CD4+ T cells from blood. The receptor comes from a man aged 18 to 30 with type 1 diabetes.

The CDR3 DNA reads as TGCGCCAGCAGCTTGGGGACCCTCTACAATGAGCAGTTCTTC. This gives the protein CASSLGTLYNEQFF. This chain connects TRBV5-1 to TRBJ2-1; D remains unclear. V was shortened by 0 bases and J by 3 bases, with 7 bases between the two germline ends. CDR3 size: 14 residues. Germline V CDR1 and CDR2: SGHRS, YFSETQ.